The rows below give T cell receptor beta chains drawn from one sample of a study of identical twins. Each CDR3 protein is one row after TCRdb ran MiXCR on the 5' RACE reads. Here the sample spans about 520,000 distinct CDR3 sequences, about 20% being singletons. This same sample was also part of a study on T cells expressing NK-cell markers.

Sequencing was carried out using CD4+ T cells sorted from blood. These TCRs come from a woman under 30 in good health. Each CDR3 is given with its conserved first and last residue. D genes are given only for firm matches. Size tells how often a clone was seen (once, few, many) or the class of an expanded clone, and some rows leave it out.

d_gene,abundance,v_gene,j_gene,CDR3aa,CDR3nt
TRBD2,.,TRBV12-3/TRBV12-4,TRBJ2-7,CASSAYPAGGIEQYF,TGTGCCAGCAGCGCCTACCCAGCGGGAGGTATAGAGCAGTACTTC
TRBD1,.,TRBV7-9,TRBJ1-4,CASSKLQGATNEKLFF,TGTGCCAGCAGCAAATTACAGGGGGCAACTAATGAAAAACTGTTTTTT
.,.,TRBV20-1,TRBJ2-1,CSASRFGKEQFF,TGCAGTGCTAGTCGTTTCGGGAAAGAGCAGTTCTTC
.,many,TRBV29-1,TRBJ2-5,CSVEGGEETQYF,TGCAGCGTTGAAGGGGGGGAAGAGACCCAGTACTTC
.,.,TRBV9,TRBJ2-1,CASSATGTTNEQFF,TGTGCCAGCAGCGCAACAGGGACCACCAATGAGCAGTTCTTC
.,many,TRBV4-3,TRBJ1-2,CASSQEWGRGIYGYTF,TGCGCCAGCAGCCAAGAATGGGGTCGGGGAATCTATGGCTACACCTTC
TRBD2,few,TRBV5-1,TRBJ2-3,CASKSGSGTDTQYF,TGCGCCAGCAAAAGCGGGAGTGGCACAGATACGCAGTATTTT
TRBD1,many,TRBV10-3,TRBJ2-1,CALGTDLYNEQFF,TGTGCCCTCGGGACAGACCTCTACAATGAGCAGTTCTTC
.,few,TRBV20-1,TRBJ2-5,CSATAGVQETQYF,TGCAGTGCTACAGCAGGGGTCCAAGAGACCCAGTACTTC
.,few,TRBV6-1,TRBJ2-1,CASSQDLSSYNEQFF,TGTGCCAGCAGCCAGGACCTTAGCTCCTACAATGAGCAGTTCTTC
.,.,TRBV6-6,TRBJ2-1,CASSYGRGEREFF,TGTGCCAGCAGTTACGGCCGTGGGGAGAGGGAGTTCTTC
TRBD2,few,TRBV5-1,TRBJ2-7,CASSLMSGDAYEQYF,TGCGCCAGCAGCTTGATGAGCGGGGACGCATACGAGCAGTACTTC
TRBD2,few,TRBV2,TRBJ2-3,CASSPPGGPDTQYF,TGTGCCAGCTCCCCACCGGGAGGGCCAGATACGCAGTATTTT
.,few,TRBV20-1,TRBJ2-1,CSARGDKTVTRSYNEQFF,TGCAGTGCTAGAGGGGATAAGACCGTCACCCGCTCCTACAATGAGCAGTTCTTC
TRBD1,.,TRBV28,TRBJ1-4,CAARGRSDEKLFF,TGTGCCGCCAGGGGGCGATCGGATGAAAAACTGTTTTTT
TRBD1,once,TRBV12-3/TRBV12-4,TRBJ1-1,CASRWRTGGTEAFF,TGTGCCAGCAGGTGGCGGACAGGGGGAACTGAAGCTTTCTTT
.,few,TRBV6-5,TRBJ2-7,CASSYGRSAGYEQYF,TGTGCCAGCAGTTACGGACGGTCGGCTGGCTACGAGCAGTACTTC
TRBD2,few,TRBV5-6,TRBJ2-7,CASSFSWTSGNDEQYF,TGTGCCAGCAGCTTCTCATGGACTAGCGGGAACGACGAGCAGTACTTC
.,.,TRBV5-1,TRBJ1-6,CASSLQGSYNSPLHF,TGCGCCAGCAGCTTACAGGGCTCCTATAATTCACCCCTCCACTTT
.,few,TRBV2,TRBJ1-5,CASSLSGLRAQHF,TGTGCCAGCAGTTTATCGGGCCTCCGGGCCCAGCATTTT
.,few,TRBV9,TRBJ2-6,CASSVGLGAGANVLTF,TGTGCCAGCAGCGTAGGATTAGGGGCGGGGGCCAACGTCCTGACTTTC
TRBD2,few,TRBV20-1,TRBJ2-1,CSARRREASYNEQFF,TGCAGTGCTAGAAGGCGGGAGGCCTCCTACAATGAGCAGTTCTTC
TRBD1,.,TRBV5-1,TRBJ1-3,CASSPGTDYSGNTIYF,TGCGCCAGCAGCCCCGGGACAGACTACTCTGGAAACACCATATATTTT
TRBD1,few,TRBV20-1,TRBJ2-7,CSPGQLSYEQYF,TGCAGTCCGGGACAGCTCTCCTACGAGCAGTACTTC
TRBD2,.,TRBV6-1,TRBJ2-3,CASSEILAGGTDTQYF,TGTGCCAGCAGTGAGATATTAGCGGGGGGCACAGATACGCAGTATTTT
TRBD1,many,TRBV20-1,TRBJ1-4,CSARGSNRGYEKLFF,TGCAGTGCTAGAGGGTCGAACAGGGGTTACGAAAAACTGTTTTTT
.,.,TRBV5-1,TRBJ2-2,CASSLGLQTGELFF,TGCGCCAGCAGCTTGGGTCTTCAAACTGGGGAGCTGTTTTTT
TRBD1,many,TRBV19,TRBJ1-1,CASSNFRQGNTEAFF,TGTGCCAGTAGTAACTTTCGACAGGGGAACACTGAAGCTTTCTTT
.,.,TRBV3-1,TRBJ2-7,CASSLRIRDYEQYF,TGTGCCAGCAGCCTGAGAATCCGGGACTACGAGCAGTACTTC
.,once,TRBV5-1,TRBJ1-3,CASSPHGSGNTIYF,TGCGCCAGCAGTCCCCACGGTTCTGGAAACACCATATATTTT
TRBD2,few,TRBV7-9,TRBJ2-1,CASSLGGAGAAYNEQFF,TGTGCCAGCAGCCTTGGCGGTGCGGGAGCGGCCTACAATGAGCAGTTCTTC
TRBD2,few,TRBV5-1,TRBJ2-7,CASSLGLAVIPYEQYF,TGCGCCAGCAGCTTGGGACTAGCGGTGATTCCCTACGAGCAGTACTTC
.,.,TRBV7-8,TRBJ2-7,CASRHDSTYEQYF,TGTGCCAGCAGACACGACAGTACCTACGAGCAGTACTTC
.,.,TRBV27,TRBJ2-2,CASSRATGELFF,TGTGCCAGCAGTCGAGCAACCGGGGAGCTGTTTTTT
.,.,TRBV25-1,TRBJ2-1,CASSDGRTETYNEQFF,TGTGCCAGCAGTGATGGGAGGACAGAAACCTACAATGAGCAGTTCTTC
TRBD2,many,TRBV5-1,TRBJ2-1,CASSLRAGGLSEQFF,TGCGCCAGCAGCTTGCGGGCGGGGGGTTTGAGTGAGCAGTTCTTC
TRBD2,.,TRBV20-1,TRBJ2-1,CSARLAGGSNEQFF,TGCAGTGCCCGTCTGGCGGGAGGGTCCAATGAGCAGTTCTTC
.,.,TRBV3-1,TRBJ2-5,CASSHARETQYF,TGTGCCAGCAGCCATGCCCGGGAGACCCAGTACTTC
.,few,TRBV10-2,TRBJ2-1,CAITLPPPGGNEQFF,TGCGCCATCACTCTCCCTCCACCGGGTGGCAATGAGCAGTTCTTC
.,.,TRBV20-1,TRBJ2-3,CSAFDRSTDTQYF,TGCAGTGCTTTCGACAGAAGCACAGATACGCAGTATTTT
TRBD1,.,TRBV20-1,TRBJ2-7,CSAYRGSSYEQYF,TGCAGTGCTTACAGGGGGAGCTCCTACGAGCAGTACTTC
.,few,TRBV2,TRBJ2-7,CASSASLAEQYF,TGTGCCAGCAGTGCCTCGCTAGCTGAGCAGTACTTC
.,.,TRBV3-1,TRBJ2-2,CASSPRERNGELFF,TGTGCCAGCAGCCCCCGGGAAAGGAACGGGGAGCTGTTTTTT
.,.,TRBV5-1,TRBJ1-6,CASSSGRLNSPLHF,TGCGCCAGCAGCTCCGGGAGGCTCAATTCACCCCTCCACTTT
.,few,TRBV11-2,TRBJ2-7,CASSPLGTDYLGQYF,TGTGCCAGCAGCCCCCTCGGGACTGACTATCTGGGGCAGTACTTC